The next 13 T cell receptor beta chains were all read from a single sample in a study of vaccination and CD4 T cells after COVID-19. Time point reported: late sampling 161 to 241 days after vaccination in a few convalescent patients. Treatment denoted: roughly 10-day PBMC culture with coronavirus spike peptide pools or control peptides (ViraFEST assay). Once obtained from cultured CD4+ T cells, the DNA was sequenced using the Oncomine TCR Beta short-read assay. TCRdb reprocessed the PCR reads with MiXCR, giving one entry per CDR3 protein. The sample carries approximately 23,000 distinct CDR3 sequences, around two fifths recorded once. Their target antigens are unknown. Sample: CD4+ T cells from blood, cultured in vitro, taken about 7 months after SARS-CoV-2 vaccination. These TCRs come from a human donor who had recovered from COVID-19.

The V gene is TRBV25-1, the J gene TRBJ1-1; 8 nucleotides align to TRBD1. The V gene's germline CDR1 is MGHDK and CDR2 SYGVNS. CDR3 length equals 14 residues. V shed 1 base, J shed 5 bases, and the junction held 3 bases outside the gene matches. The CDR3 sequence: CASSEFTGGTEAFF. The DNA for the CDR3 is TGTGCCAGCAGTGAATTCACAGGGGGTACTGAAGCTTTCTTT.

The V call is TRBV7-9, the J call TRBJ2-1; TRBD2 agrees at 13 bases. Germline CDR1 reads SEHNR; CDR2 reads FQNEAQ (reference sequence). CDR3 length: 15 residues. With 3 bases clipped from V and 8 bases from J, the junction kept 4 bases outside the gene matches. The CDR3 protein is CASSFGLAGVDEQFF. CDR3 bases: TGTGCCAGCAGCTTTGGACTAGCGGGAGTGGATGAGCAGTTCTTC. The full variable domain, with the rest looked up from reference TRBV7-9 and TRBJ2-1, is DTGVSQNPRHKITKRGQNVTFRCDPISEHNRLYWYRQTLGQGPEFLTYFQNEAQLEKSRLLSDRFSAERPKGSFSTLEIQRTEQGDSAMYLCASSFGLAGVDEQFFGPGTRLTVL.

V is TRBV5-5 and J is TRBJ2-5; the D gene is possibly TRBD2 (6 bases). Germline V lookup: CDR1 SGHKS, CDR2 YYEKEE (reference sequence). The CDR3 runs 15 residues. V was cut by 0 bases and J by 0 bases, with 9 bases left in between. CDR3: CASSLAGTHQETQYF. The CDR3 DNA follows: TGTGCCAGCAGCTTGGCCGGGACTCACCAAGAGACCCAGTACTTC.

This clonotype was observed a few times. The chain links TRBV7-9 to TRBJ2-5; TRBD2 might be the D (7 bases). Per germline, CDR1 SEHNR and CDR2 FQNEAQ (reference sequence). The CDR3 consists of 15 residues. V was cut by 7 bases and J by 7 bases, with 22 bases left in between. CDR3 amino acids: CASTNGGRGSRTQYF. The DNA of the CDR3 is TGTGCCAGCACCAACGGGGGGCGGGGGTCGCGGACCCAGTACTTC.

This clonotype was picked up a small number of times. The chain combines TRBV9 with TRBJ1-5; D is uncertain. The germline CDR1 and CDR2 sequences are SGDLS and YYNGEE. V was cut by 6 bases and J by 3 bases, with 16 bases left in between. The CDR3 is 15 amino acids. Here the CDR3 reads CASNVDGRFNQPQHF. DNA of the CDR3: TGTGCCAGCAACGTTGACGGCAGATTCAATCAGCCCCAGCATTTT.

This chain joins TRBV5-8 and TRBJ2-3; TRBD1 aligns across 8 bases. The CDR3 length is 14 residues. Germline CDR1 and CDR2: SGHTS and YDEGEE. V lost 0 bases, J lost 3 bases, and 0 bases stayed unmatched. The DNA for the CDR3 is TGTGCCAGCAGCTTGGACAGGGGGACAGATACGCAGTATTTT. Translated: CASSLDRGTDTQYF.

The table lists this clonotype with a few counts. J is TRBJ2-1 and V is TRBV7-2; no clear D. Between the trimmed V and J ends, which lost 3 bases and 5 bases, there was a span of 8 bases. There are 13 residues in the CDR3. Germline CDR1 is SGHTA and CDR2 is FQGNSA. CDR3 DNA: TGTGCCAGCAGCTTCGGACGTAACAATGAGCAGTTCTTC. Translated: CASSFGRNNEQFF.

This clonotype has a handful of counts. This chain links TRBV27 with TRBJ1-2; D is possibly TRBD1 (6 bases). V shed 6 bases and J shed 2 bases, with 10 bases lying between them. Germline CDR1 MNHEY, CDR2 SMNVEV (reference sequence). This CDR3 has 13 amino acids. Here the CDR3 DNA reads TGTGCCAGCAGACCCGACAGGAACTATGGCTACACCTTC. It translates to CASRPDRNYGYTF.

V gene TRBV15 combines with J gene TRBJ1-3; D unresolved. This CDR3 region has 16 residues. Trimming cost V 0 bases and J 3 bases, with 12 bases left between them. The V gene's germline CDR1 is LNHNV and CDR2 YYDKDF (reference sequence). CDR3 protein: CATSRDGHLGGNTIYF. The CDR3 DNA reads as TGTGCCACCAGCAGAGATGGGCACTTGGGTGGAAACACCATATATTTT.

The J gene is TRBJ1-3, the V gene TRBV29-1; 7 nucleotides agree with TRBD1. This CDR3 is 15 amino acids long. V shed 6 bases and J 2 bases; nucleotides not matched to a gene: 10. The germline CDR1 and CDR2 sequences are SQVTM and ANQGSEA. The CDR3 region has the DNA TGCAGCGTCCAACAGGGGACCTTCGCTGGAAACACCATATATTTT. Protein: CSVQQGTFAGNTIYF.

V usage is TRBV7-2 and J usage is TRBJ2-3; the D gene is possibly TRBD2 (5 bases). Germline CDR1 reads SGHTA; CDR2 reads FQGNSA. The CDR3 sequence is 15 residues long. V lost 2 bases and J lost 2, with 11 bases in between. Here the CDR3 reads CASSLSGRVTDTQYF. The CDR3 DNA sequence: TGTGCCAGCAGCTTATCCGGGCGGGTCACAGATACGCAGTATTTT.

The chain joins TRBV20-1 to TRBJ2-3; possibly TRBD2 for D (5 bases). Germline CDR1 DFQATT, CDR2 SNEGSKA (reference sequence). The CDR3 totals 12 residues. The CDR3 DNA sequence: TGCAGAGCGAAGGGAGTGGCAGATACGCAGTATTTT. Translating it yields CRAKGVADTQYF.

The chain couples TRBV25-1 to TRBJ2-7; D is possibly TRBD2 (6 bases). CDR1 is MGHDK, CDR2 SYGVNS, per germline. The V end lost 3 bases, the J end lost 4 bases, and 16 bases lay between the germline ends. The CDR3 has 15 amino acids. CDR3 bases: TGTGCCAGCAGTGACCCGACGCGGGGAGAGTACGAGCAGTACTTC. It codes for CASSDPTRGEYEQYF.